The rows below give T cell receptor beta chains drawn from one sample of a study of blood T cell repertoires in COVID-19. Using immunoSEQ multiplex PCR, the repertoire was profiled, and TCRdb retains in-frame clones only, with some absent. The sample consists of 400,000 or so clones, 70% to 90% of them appearing once. The sequencing input was peripheral blood. The receptors here all came from a young man with COVID-19, enrolled during active disease. Both conserved end residues are part of each CDR3. The order of the fields is clone size, J gene, V gene, D gene, CDR3 protein, CDR3 DNA. D genes are given only for firm matches. Expanded clones get a size class; other rows say once, few or many, or leave the size out.

. TRBJ1-1 TRBV7-9 . CASSFFRGSTEAFF TGTGCCAGCAGCTTCTTCAGGGGTTCAACTGAAGCTTTCTTT
. TRBJ2-1 TRBV7-8 . CASSPRQEQFF TGTGCCAGCAGCCCTCGACAAGAGCAGTTCTTC
. TRBJ1-2 TRBV5-4 . CASSLVGYGAGYTF TGTGCCAGCAGCTTGGTAGGGTATGGGGCTGGCTACACCTTC
. TRBJ2-1 TRBV27 TRBD2 CASGASGNLPVF TGTGCCAGCGGGGCTAGCGGGAACCTCCCGGTCTTC
. TRBJ1-1 TRBV29-1 TRBD1 CSVDRTGRDTEAFF TGCAGCGTTGATAGGACAGGAAGGGACACTGAAGCTTTCTTT
. TRBJ1-1 TRBV19 . CASSIRPGSRAFF TGTGCCAGTAGTATACGGCCCGGATCGAGGGCTTTCTTT
. TRBJ1-6 TRBV5-1 TRBD1 CASSPGTGGSPLHF TGCGCCAGCAGCCCGGGGACAGGAGGATCACCCCTCCACTTT
. TRBJ1-5 TRBV12-5 TRBD1 CASGSGGGGNQPQHF TGTGCTAGTGGTTCAGGGGGAGGAGGCAATCAGCCCCAGCATTTT
. TRBJ2-5 TRBV19 . CASSMGTRAQETQYF TGTGCCAGTAGTATGGGGACACGAGCTCAAGAGACCCAGTACTTC
. TRBJ2-2 TRBV5-6 TRBD1 CASSPGQGPSGELFF TGTGCCAGCAGCCCGGGACAGGGTCCGTCCGGGGAGCTGTTTTTT
. TRBJ1-2 TRBV6-6 . CASSPRGGSNYGYTF TGTGCCAGCAGTCCCCGGGGGGGCTCTAACTATGGCTACACCTTC
. TRBJ1-2 TRBV6-2/TRBV6-3 . CASSYGGPSYGYTF TGTGCCAGCAGTTATGGCGGGCCCAGCTATGGCTACACCTTC
. TRBJ2-3 TRBV6-1 TRBD2 CASRTKREGLDTQYF TGTGCCAGCAGGACTAAGCGGGAGGGCCTCGATACGCAGTATTTT
. TRBJ2-7 TRBV6-5 TRBD2 CASRIAGGSYEQYF TGTGCCAGCCGTATAGCGGGAGGATCCTACGAGCAGTACTTC
once TRBJ2-2 TRBV30 TRBD2 CAWSGGTRVTGELFF TGTGCCTGGAGTGGCGGGACTAGGGTCACCGGGGAGCTGTTTTTT